This T cell receptor (beta chain) originates from a study of T-cell reconstitution after alpha-beta-depleted transplantation in children. Unmatched junction bases numbered 3, after V lost 4 bases and J lost 7 bases. The length of the CDR3 is 13 residues. This sample's TCRbeta library carried unique molecular identifier barcodes. TCRdb processed the PCR reads anew with MiXCR; each CDR3 protein has one entry. This table has nearly 550,000 distinct CDR3 sequences, approximately 20% appearing once. The specimen comprised PBMCs from the stem cell graft donor, sampled from the stem cell graft. J is TRBJ2-7 and V is TRBV12-3 or TRBV12-4; TRBD2 matches 11 bases. This TCR came from a human donor who donated a stem cell graft to a child with acute lymphoblastic leukemia. The CDR3 loop reads CASSYGTSGEQYF. CDR3 nucleotides: TGTGCCAGCAGTTATGGGACTAGCGGAGAGCAGTACTTC.